This TCR beta chain derives from a study of OX40 agonist ivuxolimab in advanced cancers. Sequenced by immunoSEQ multiplex PCR; TCRdb stores in-frame clones only, minus some. The data contain tens of thousands of clones, 75% to 95% of them singletons. A word on this clone: Its antigen is not known.

The CDR3 spans 16 residues. Trimming shortened V by 4 bases and J by 4 bases, and 20 bases separated the two germline ends. CDR1 SGDLS and CDR2 YYNGEE come from the germline V gene. Study conclusions and caveats: Expanded clones tended on average to be more numerous among CD8+ T cells than CD4+.

The sequencing here drew on CD4+ or CD8+ T cells sorted from blood, taken in a trial of the OX40 agonist ivuxolimab. The TCR sequence derives from an adult with an advanced solid tumor such as melanoma, head and neck, liver or kidney cancer. The chain recombines TRBV9 with TRBJ1-1, with D possibly being TRBD1 (6 bases). The chain's CDR3 is CASSSHLRGGITEAFF. The CDR3 bases are TGTGCCAGCAGCAGCCACTTGAGGGGGGGGATCACTGAAGCTTTCTTT.